What follows are 21 T cell receptor beta chains derived from one specimen sequenced in a study of blood T cell repertoires in COVID-19. Only in-frame clones appear in the TCRdb table, and some are missing; sequencing was by immunoSEQ multiplex PCR. The sample consists of more than 350,000 clones, 70% to 90% of them appearing once. Sequences were obtained from PBMCs or T cells enriched from blood (not recorded which). These receptors originate from a woman in her late teens or twenties who had been exposed to COVID-19.

The chain is built from TRBV12-3 or TRBV12-4 and TRBJ1-1; no reliable D call. The V and J ends lost 3 bases and 5 bases respectively, with 10 bases between them. The CDR3 length is 13 residues. CDR3 region: CASSFPGVTEAFF. The CDR3 coding sequence is TGTGCCAGCAGTTTTCCCGGGGTAACTGAAGCTTTCTTT.

The chain is built from TRBV18 and TRBJ2-7; maybe TRBD2 (5 bases). This CDR3 region has 13 residues. The V end lost 3 bases, the J end lost 6 bases, and 12 bases lay between the germline ends. CDR1 is KGHSH and CDR2 is LQKENI in the germline V gene. CDR3 residues: CASSPQLGSEQYF. The CDR3 region has the DNA TGTGCCAGCTCACCCCAACTAGGAAGCGAGCAGTACTTC.

The V call is TRBV11-3, the J call TRBJ2-7, with 11 bases aligning to TRBD1. The CDR3 runs 14 residues. The germline CDR1 and CDR2 sequences are SGHNT and YENEEA. The ends lost 5 bases at V and 4 bases at J; junction bases unmatched: 4. CDR3 amino acids: CASSQDRGHYEQYF. CDR3 sequence (DNA): TGTGCCAGCAGCCAGGACAGGGGGCATTACGAGCAGTACTTC.

This rearrangement joins TRBV5-1 to TRBJ2-1; D remains ambiguous. Between the trimmed V and J ends, which lost 1 base and 5 bases, there was a span of 10 bases. Germline CDR1 reads SGHRS; CDR2 reads YFSETQ. The CDR3 sequence is 14 residues long. CDR3 amino acids: CASSLRRRDNEQFF. DNA of the CDR3: TGCGCCAGCAGCTTGCGCCGACGGGACAATGAGCAGTTCTTC.

The rearrangement links TRBV11-2 to TRBJ1-3; 7 bases fit TRBD1. Germline V CDR1 and CDR2: SGHAT, FQNNGV. The CDR3 covers 15 residues. After removal of 5 bases from V and 0 bases from J, the junction contained 4 bases not matched to a gene. This chain's CDR3 is CASSAGQFSGNTIYF. In nucleotides, the CDR3 is TGTGCCAGCAGCGCGGGACAGTTCTCTGGAAACACCATATATTTT.

The V call is TRBV24-1, the J call TRBJ1-5; 9 bases map to TRBD1. Germline trimming cut 8 bases from V and 4 bases from J; bases unmatched to any gene: 14. The germline V gene has CDR1 KGHDR and CDR2 SFDVKD. The CDR3 is 17 residues long. For the CDR3, the DNA is TGTGCCACCATAAGGACAGGGGAGGTGAAGGGTAATCAGCCCCAGCATTTT. This translates into CATIRTGEVKGNQPQHF.

This clone appeared once. The chain combines TRBV5-5 with TRBJ1-1, with D hard to call. Per germline, CDR1 SGHKS and CDR2 YYEKEE (reference sequence). This CDR3 spans 17 amino acids. Trimming shortened V by 1 base and J by 0 bases, and 16 bases separated the two germline ends. The CDR3 sequence is CASSLFFYSSMNTEAFF. CDR3 DNA sequence: TGTGCCAGCAGCTTGTTTTTCTACTCTAGCATGAACACTGAAGCTTTCTTT.

The rearrangement joins TRBV6-5 to TRBJ2-3; D ambiguous. The germline V and J ends were trimmed by 6 bases and 2 bases, with 12 bases remaining between them. The CDR3 contains 14 residues. Looked up from germline, CDR1 is MNHEY and CDR2 is SVGAGI. Written as DNA, the CDR3 is TGTGCCAGCAGGCCTTTAGTGAACACAGATACGCAGTATTTT. Translating gives CASRPLVNTDTQYF.

The CDR3 reads CASSLGGNYGYTF. CDR3 DNA sequence: TGTGCCAGCAGCTTAGGGGGCAACTATGGCTACACCTTC. The J gene is TRBJ1-2, the V gene TRBV7-3, with D perhaps TRBD1 (6 bases). Trimming took off 2 bases at V and 2 bases at J, with 6 bases between the two ends. Per the germline V gene, CDR1 is SGHTA and CDR2 is FQGTGA. The CDR3 contains 13 residues.

J is TRBJ2-7 and V is TRBV7-2; 10 bases are a match to TRBD1. Germline V gene sequence: CDR1 SGHTA, CDR2 FQGNSA. V shed 1 base, J shed 7 bases, and the junction held 1 base outside the gene matches. This CDR3 has 13 amino acids. CDR3 residues: CASSLGGQGEQYF. DNA of the CDR3: TGTGCCAGCAGCTTAGGGGGACAGGGGGAGCAGTACTTC.

The rearrangement uses TRBV2 and TRBJ2-1; 8 nucleotides line up with TRBD2. This CDR3 is 16 amino acids long. With V trimmed by 4 bases and J by 0 bases, 5 bases remained unmatched. Germline V gene sequence: CDR1 SNHLY, CDR2 FYNNEI. CDR3 amino acids: CASSVERGFSYNEQFF. As DNA, the CDR3 is TGTGCCAGCAGTGTCGAGCGGGGGTTCTCCTACAATGAGCAGTTCTTC.

The CDR3 here is CASSPQGAHGYTF. DNA of the CDR3: TGTGCCAGCAGCCCTCAGGGGGCGCACGGCTACACCTTC. This chain connects TRBV7-2 to TRBJ1-2; 8 bases align to TRBD1. The CDR3 length is 13 residues. CDR1 is SGHTA and CDR2 is FQGNSA in the germline V gene. Trimming took 5 bases from V and 8 from J; bases not matched to a gene: 7.

The CDR3 here is CASSLGTGFREAFF. DNA of the CDR3: TGTGCCAGTAGTCTCGGGACAGGGTTTCGTGAAGCTTTCTTT. The rearrangement links TRBV19 to TRBJ1-1; 9 nucleotides align to TRBD1. Trimming took 5 bases from V and 7 from J; bases not matched to a gene: 8. The CDR3 length is 14 residues. CDR1 is LNHDA and CDR2 is SQIVND in the germline V gene (reference sequence).

The rearrangement links TRBV28 to TRBJ1-2, with 8 bases lining up with TRBD1. The CDR3 is 19 amino acids. V was clipped by 3 bases and J by 3 bases; unmatched bases: 18. Germline loops: CDR1 MDHEN, CDR2 SYDVKM. Written as DNA, the CDR3 is TGTGCCAGCAGTTTGCAGGAGTGGGTTGGACAGGGTATGGACTATGGCTACACCTTC. This sequence encodes CASSLQEWVGQGMDYGYTF.

The chain links TRBV10-3 to TRBJ1-1, with D possibly TRBD1 on 6 matching bases. Trimming took 6 bases from V and 7 from J, leaving 15 bases between them. The V gene's germline CDR1 is ENHRY and CDR2 SYGVKD. CDR3 length: 13 amino acids. CDR3 in amino acids: CAIRTGGDLEAFF. As DNA, the CDR3 is TGTGCCATCAGGACAGGTGGTGACCTTGAAGCTTTCTTT.

The V and J genes are TRBV6-1 and TRBJ1-6; TRBD1 matches at 9 bases. The CDR3 loop spans 15 amino acids. J gave up 14 bases and V 1 base, and 9 bases lay outside the gene matches. Per germline, CDR1 MNHNS and CDR2 SASEGT. The CDR3 here is CASSEVGTGYAALHF. CDR3 coding DNA: TGTGCCAGCAGTGAAGTGGGGACAGGGTATGCGGCCCTCCACTTT.

The chain employs TRBV7-2 and TRBJ2-5, with D uncertain. The CDR3 is 15 amino acids. Germline lookup yields CDR1 SGHTA and CDR2 FQGNSA. Trimming left V 1 base short and J 3 bases short, with 12 bases between. The CDR3 DNA follows: TGTGCCAGCAGCTTAGTTATAACTGACAAAGAGACCCAGTACTTC. Amino acid sequence: CASSLVITDKETQYF.

The genes are TRBV28 and TRBJ1-6; possible D gene TRBD1, 5 bases. Germline assignment: CDR1 MDHEN and CDR2 SYDVKM. V lost 7 bases, J lost 1 base, and 11 bases lay in between. CDR3 length equals 15 residues. The CDR3 sequence: CASIRGGSYNSPLHF. DNA for the CDR3: TGTGCCAGCATCCGGGGGGGGTCCTATAATTCACCCCTCCACTTT.

V is TRBV27 and J is TRBJ1-5; 7 bases agree with TRBD1. CDR1 MNHEY and CDR2 SMNVEV come from the germline V gene (reference sequence). This CDR3 is 14 amino acids long. Losses at the gene ends were 3 bases for V and 5 bases for J; bases not matched to a gene: 4. Written as DNA, the CDR3 is TGTGCCAGCAGTTTTAGTACAGGGGATCAGCCCCAGCATTTT. It yields the protein CASSFSTGDQPQHF.

The rearrangement joins TRBV25-1 to TRBJ2-1; 8 nucleotides line up with TRBD1. The V gene end was trimmed by 8 bases and the J gene end by 6 bases; junction bases not matched to a gene: 6. The CDR3 contains 13 residues. Germline V gives CDR1 MGHDK, CDR2 SYGVNS. The CDR3 region has the DNA TGTGCCAGCCGGGGACAGGATGTCAATGAGCAGTTCTTC. As protein: CASRGQDVNEQFF.

V gene TRBV11-2 combines with J gene TRBJ2-1, with 7 bases fitting TRBD2. The V gene's germline CDR1 is SGHAT and CDR2 FQNNGV. This CDR3 contains 15 residues. The ends lost 4 bases at V and 7 bases at J; junction bases unmatched: 10. Here the CDR3 reads CASSSVPGGGNEQFF. Here the CDR3 DNA reads TGTGCCAGCAGCTCAGTTCCGGGAGGAGGTAATGAGCAGTTCTTC. The full variable domain, completed using reference TRBV11-2 and TRBJ2-1, is EAGVAQSPRYKIIEKRQSVAFWCNPISGHATLYWYQQILGQGPKLLIQFQNNGVVDDSQLPKDRFSAERLKGVDSTLKIQPAKLEDSAVYLCASSSVPGGGNEQFFGPGTRLTVL.